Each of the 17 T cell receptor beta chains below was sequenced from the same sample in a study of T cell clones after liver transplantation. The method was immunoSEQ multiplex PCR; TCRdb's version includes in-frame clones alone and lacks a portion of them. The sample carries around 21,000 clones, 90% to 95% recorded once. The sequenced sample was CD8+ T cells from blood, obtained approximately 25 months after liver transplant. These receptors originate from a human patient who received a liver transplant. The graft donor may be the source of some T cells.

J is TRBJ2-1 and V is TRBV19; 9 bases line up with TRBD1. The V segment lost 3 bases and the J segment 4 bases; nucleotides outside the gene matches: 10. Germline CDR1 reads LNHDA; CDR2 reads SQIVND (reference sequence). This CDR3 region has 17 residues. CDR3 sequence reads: CASSIPGDREEYNEQFF. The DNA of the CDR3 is TGTGCCAGTAGTATCCCCGGGGACAGGGAGGAGTACAATGAGCAGTTCTTC. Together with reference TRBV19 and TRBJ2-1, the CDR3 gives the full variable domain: DGGITQSPKYLFRKEGQNVTLSCEQNLNHDAMYWYRQDPGQGLRLIYYSQIVNDFQKGDIAEGYSVSREKKESFPLTVTSAQKNPTAFYLCASSIPGDREEYNEQFFGPGTRLTVL.

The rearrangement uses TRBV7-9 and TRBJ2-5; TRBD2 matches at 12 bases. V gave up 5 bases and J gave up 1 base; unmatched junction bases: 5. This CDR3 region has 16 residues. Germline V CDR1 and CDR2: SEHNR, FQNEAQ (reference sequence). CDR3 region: CASSAGLAGIQETQYF. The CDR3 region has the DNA TGTGCCAGCAGCGCCGGACTAGCGGGGATCCAAGAGACCCAGTACTTC.

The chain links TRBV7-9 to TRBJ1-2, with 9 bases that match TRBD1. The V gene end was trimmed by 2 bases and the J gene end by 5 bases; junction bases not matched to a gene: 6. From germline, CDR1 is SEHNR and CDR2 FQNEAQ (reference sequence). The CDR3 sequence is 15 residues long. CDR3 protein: CASSLPTGGRYGYTF. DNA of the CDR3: TGTGCCAGCAGCTTACCCACAGGGGGCCGATATGGCTACACCTTC.

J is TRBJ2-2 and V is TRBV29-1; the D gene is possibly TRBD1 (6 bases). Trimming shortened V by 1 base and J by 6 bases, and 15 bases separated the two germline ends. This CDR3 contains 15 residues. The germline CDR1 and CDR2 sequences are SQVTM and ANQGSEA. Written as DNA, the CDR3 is TGCAGCGTTGAAGGGGAACAGGGTTTTGCCGGGGAGCTGTTTTTT. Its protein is CSVEGEQGFAGELFF.

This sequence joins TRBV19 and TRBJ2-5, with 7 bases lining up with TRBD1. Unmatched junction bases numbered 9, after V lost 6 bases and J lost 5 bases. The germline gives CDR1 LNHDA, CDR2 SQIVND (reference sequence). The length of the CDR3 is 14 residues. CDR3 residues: CASRTQGSGETQYF. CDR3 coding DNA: TGTGCCAGTAGAACACAGGGGTCCGGGGAGACCCAGTACTTC.

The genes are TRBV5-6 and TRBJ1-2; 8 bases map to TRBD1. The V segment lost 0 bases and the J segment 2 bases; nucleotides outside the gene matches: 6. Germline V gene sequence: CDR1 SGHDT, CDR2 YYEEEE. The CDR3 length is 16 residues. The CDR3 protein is CASSLEGTGSNYGYTF. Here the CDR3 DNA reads TGTGCCAGCAGCTTGGAGGGGACAGGATCAAACTATGGCTACACCTTC.

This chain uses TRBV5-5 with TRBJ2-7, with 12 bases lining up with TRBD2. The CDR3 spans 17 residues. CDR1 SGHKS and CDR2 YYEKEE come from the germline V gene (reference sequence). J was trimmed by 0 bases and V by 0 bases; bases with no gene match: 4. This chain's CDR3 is CASSLGLAGGISYEQYF. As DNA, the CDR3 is TGTGCCAGCAGCTTGGGGCTAGCGGGAGGGATCTCCTACGAGCAGTACTTC.

CDR3: CASSLATGVDTQYF. The DNA of the CDR3 is TGTGCCAGCAGCTTAGCTACAGGGGTCGATACGCAGTATTTT. This sequence joins TRBV13 and TRBJ2-3; 7 nucleotides agree with TRBD1. CDR1 is PRHDT and CDR2 is FYEKMQ in the germline V gene (reference sequence). With 1 base clipped from V and 6 bases from J, the junction kept 4 bases outside the gene matches. CDR3 length: 14 amino acids.

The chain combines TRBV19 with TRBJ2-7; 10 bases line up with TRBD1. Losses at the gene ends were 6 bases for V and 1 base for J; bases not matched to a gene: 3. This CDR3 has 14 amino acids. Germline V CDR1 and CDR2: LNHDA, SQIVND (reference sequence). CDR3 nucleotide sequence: TGTGCCAGTAGCGGGGGACAGGGGTCCTACGAGCAGTACTTC. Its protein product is CASSGGQGSYEQYF.

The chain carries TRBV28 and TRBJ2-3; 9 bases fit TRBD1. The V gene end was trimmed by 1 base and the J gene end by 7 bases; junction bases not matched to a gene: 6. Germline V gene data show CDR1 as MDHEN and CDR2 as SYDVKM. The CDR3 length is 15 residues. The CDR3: CASSLSRTGENTQYF. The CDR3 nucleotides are TGTGCCAGCAGTTTATCCCGGACAGGGGAAAATACGCAGTATTTT.

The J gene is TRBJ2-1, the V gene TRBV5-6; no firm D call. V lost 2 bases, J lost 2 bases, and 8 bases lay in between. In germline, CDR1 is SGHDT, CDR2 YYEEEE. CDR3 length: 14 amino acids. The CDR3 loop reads CASSLGSAYNEQFF. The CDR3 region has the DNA TGTGCCAGCAGCTTAGGCTCCGCCTACAATGAGCAGTTCTTC.

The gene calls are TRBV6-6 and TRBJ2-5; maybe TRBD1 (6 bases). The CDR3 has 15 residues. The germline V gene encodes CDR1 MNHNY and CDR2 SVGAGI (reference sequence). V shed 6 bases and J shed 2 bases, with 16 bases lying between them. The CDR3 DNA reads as TGTGCCAGCAGCCCCTGGGCAGGGGAACAAGAGACCCAGTACTTC. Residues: CASSPWAGEQETQYF.

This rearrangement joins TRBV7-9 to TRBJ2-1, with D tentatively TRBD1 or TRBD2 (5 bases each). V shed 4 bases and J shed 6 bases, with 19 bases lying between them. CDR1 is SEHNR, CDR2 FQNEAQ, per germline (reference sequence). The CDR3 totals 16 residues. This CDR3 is CASSSPMGPNRNEQFF. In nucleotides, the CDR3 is TGTGCCAGCAGCTCCCCCATGGGACCGAACCGCAATGAGCAGTTCTTC. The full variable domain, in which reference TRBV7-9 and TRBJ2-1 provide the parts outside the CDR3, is DTGVSQNPRHKITKRGQNVTFRCDPISEHNRLYWYRQTLGQGPEFLTYFQNEAQLEKSRLLSDRFSAERPKGSFSTLEIQRTEQGDSAMYLCASSSPMGPNRNEQFFGPGTRLTVL.

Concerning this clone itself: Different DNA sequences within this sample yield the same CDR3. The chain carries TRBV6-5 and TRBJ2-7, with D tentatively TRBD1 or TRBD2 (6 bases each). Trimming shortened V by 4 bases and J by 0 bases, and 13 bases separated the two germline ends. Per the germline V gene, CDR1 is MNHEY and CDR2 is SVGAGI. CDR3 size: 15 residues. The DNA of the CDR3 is TGTGCCAGCAGTTGGGGGGCGGGGTCCTCCTACGAGCAGTACTTC. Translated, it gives CASSWGAGSSYEQYF.

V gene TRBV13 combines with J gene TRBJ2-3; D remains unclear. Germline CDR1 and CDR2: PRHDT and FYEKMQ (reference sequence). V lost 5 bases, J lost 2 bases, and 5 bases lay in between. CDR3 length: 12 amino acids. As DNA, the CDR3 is TGTGCCAGCAGCGTCTACACAGATACGCAGTATTTT. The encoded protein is CASSVYTDTQYF.

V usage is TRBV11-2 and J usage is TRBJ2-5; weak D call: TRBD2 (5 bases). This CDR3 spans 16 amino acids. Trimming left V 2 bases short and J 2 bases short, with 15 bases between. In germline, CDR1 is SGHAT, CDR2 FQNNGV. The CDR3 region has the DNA TGTGCCAGCAGCTTATCATTGCGGCTAGCACAAGAGACCCAGTACTTC. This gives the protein CASSLSLRLAQETQYF.

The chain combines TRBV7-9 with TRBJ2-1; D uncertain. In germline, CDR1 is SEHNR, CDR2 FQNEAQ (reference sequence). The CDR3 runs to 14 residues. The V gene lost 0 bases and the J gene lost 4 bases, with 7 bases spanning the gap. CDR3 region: CASSLAVTYNEQFF. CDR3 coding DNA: TGTGCCAGCAGCTTAGCGGTGACGTACAATGAGCAGTTCTTC.